The clone carrying this TCR beta chain was counted once. What it recognizes is unknown. These data originate in a study of shared clonotypes between healthy human individuals. Whole-study findings and limits: Despite large depth, sorted-subset datasets appeared incompletely sequenced.

The ends were cut back, 0 bases at V and 3 bases at J, with 18 bases in the middle. Germline V CDR1 and CDR2: SGHRS, YFSETQ. This CDR3 spans 17 amino acids. CD8 memory comprised CD45RO+ plus CCR7-negative CD45RA+ TemRA cells. Data came from immunoSEQ multiplex PCR; TCRdb stores just in-frame clones and leaves some out. The sample has over 300,000 clones, roughly 87% seen once; the top ten hold 15% to 20%. The chain has TRBV5-1 and TRBJ2-5, with D perhaps matching TRBD2 (5 bases). Sequences were obtained from memory CD8+ T cells sorted from blood. The subset: CD45RO+ cells pooled with CCR7-negative TemRA cells. The TCR originated in a man between 18 and 35 years old in good health. CDR3 DNA sequence: TGCGCCAGCAGCTTGGAATCCATACTAGATATAGAAGAGACCCAGTACTTC. It yields the protein CASSLESILDIEETQYF.